The 30 T cell receptor beta chains below all came from one sample that was sequenced in a study of blood T cells in healthy people across ages. Alongside a J-beta primer mix, a sample-barcoded 5' primer served in a second PCR lasting 7 to 11 cycles. MiXCR, run by TCRdb on the 5' RACE reads, gives a single entry per CDR3 protein. The table includes 1.5 million to 2 million distinct CDR3 sequences, approximately 28% detected once. The sequenced sample was blood. Receptors originate from a woman aged 25-40 years in good health.

V gene TRBV19 combines with J gene TRBJ2-7, with 9 bases fitting TRBD2. Unmatched junction bases numbered 6, after V lost 7 bases and J lost 2 bases. The CDR3 is 14 amino acids. Germline CDR1 reads LNHDA; CDR2 reads SQIVND (reference sequence). This chain's CDR3 is CASTSGTYPYEQYF. The CDR3 DNA follows: TGTGCCAGTACTAGCGGGACTTACCCCTACGAGCAGTACTTC.

The chain couples TRBV9 to TRBJ2-1; 10 bases align to TRBD2. Per germline, CDR1 SGDLS and CDR2 YYNGEE. This CDR3 is 15 amino acids long. The ends lost 0 bases at V and 10 bases at J; junction bases unmatched: 7. Here the CDR3 reads CASSVEGLAIGEQFF. The CDR3 bases are TGTGCCAGCAGCGTAGAGGGACTAGCGATTGGGGAGCAGTTCTTC.

The V and J genes are TRBV6-1 and TRBJ1-5; D gene ambiguous. The CDR3 spans 13 residues. V was shortened by 3 bases and J by 7 bases, with 10 bases between the two germline ends. Germline loops: CDR1 MNHNS, CDR2 SASEGT. The CDR3 region has the DNA TGTGCCAGCAGTGAGAGAGTAGGCCAGCCCCAGCATTTT. Translation gives CASSERVGQPQHF.

This clonotype was seen only a few times. The chain couples TRBV20-1 to TRBJ2-1; TRBD2 is a possible D gene (7 bases). Germline-derived CDR1 and CDR2 are DFQATT and SNEGSKA (reference sequence). This CDR3 region has 15 residues. The ends were cut back, 3 bases at V and 4 bases at J, with 16 bases in the middle. The CDR3 spells CSARLGGGLYNEQFF. In nucleotides, the CDR3 is TGCAGTGCTAGGTTGGGCGGGGGCCTGTACAATGAGCAGTTCTTC.

This chain links TRBV3-1 with TRBJ2-1; D is possibly TRBD1 or TRBD2 (5 bases each). This CDR3 region has 14 residues. Trimming stripped 4 bases from V and 6 bases from J, with 13 bases between. Germline CDR1 and CDR2: LGHDT and YNNKEL (reference sequence). The CDR3 region is CASSPGAVFNEQFF. The CDR3 region has the DNA TGTGCCAGCAGCCCCGGGGCGGTCTTCAATGAGCAGTTCTTC.

In this sample, this clonotype turned up a few times. A much larger clone lies one base from this, so it may be a read error. This chain uses TRBV9 with TRBJ1-1; 9 bases fit TRBD1. V was pared by 5 bases and J by 6 bases, with 2 bases of the junction left unmatched. The CDR3 runs to 12 residues. Germline lookup yields CDR1 SGDLS and CDR2 YYNGEE. The CDR3 region is CASSGQGPEAFF. The CDR3 DNA reads as TGTGCCAGCAGTGGACAGGGGCCTGAAGCTTTCTTT. Based on the CDR3 plus reference TRBV9 and TRBJ1-1, the full variable domain is DSGVTQTPKHLITATGQRVTLRCSPRSGDLSVYWYQQSLDQGLQFLIQYYNGEERAKGNILERFSAQQFPDLHSELNLSSLELGDSALYFCASSGQGPEAFFGQGTRLTVV.

This clonotype was seen at least ten times. The V call is TRBV10-3, the J call TRBJ2-7, with D hard to call. V lost 11 bases and J lost 1, with 15 bases in between. The V gene's germline CDR1 is ENHRY and CDR2 SYGVKD. The CDR3 has 13 amino acids. The CDR3 sequence: CASRVMGSYEQYF. For the CDR3, the DNA is TGTGCCTCCCGCGTTATGGGTTCCTACGAGCAGTACTTC.

This clonotype was found many times. The chain combines TRBV28 with TRBJ2-1, with 13 bases matching TRBD2. Germline assignment: CDR1 MDHEN and CDR2 SYDVKM. This CDR3 comprises 16 residues. V lost 5 bases and J lost 10; bases outside the gene matches: 11. For the CDR3, the DNA is TGTGCCAGCAGTGAACTAGCGGGAGGGCCCCCGGAGGAGCAGTTCTTC. Translated: CASSELAGGPPEEQFF.

With regard to this clonotype: A much larger clone differs from this one at a single base, so this may be a read error. The CDR3 reads CASSFTGEVTQFF. In DNA, the CDR3 is TGTGCCAGCAGCTTTACAGGGGAGGTGACCCAGTTCTTC. This chain joins TRBV7-7 and TRBJ2-1; D is possibly TRBD1 (7 bases). Per the germline V gene, CDR1 is SSHAT and CDR2 is FNYEAQ (reference sequence). CDR3 length: 13 amino acids. V was clipped by 3 bases and J by 13 bases, with 16 bases between them.

The V gene is TRBV7-9, the J gene TRBJ2-5; no definite D call. Looked up from germline, CDR1 is SEHNR and CDR2 is FQNEAQ (reference sequence). This CDR3 contains 14 residues. Trimming stripped 3 bases from V and 5 bases from J, with 13 bases between. The CDR3: CASSFSAETETQYF. DNA of the CDR3: TGTGCCAGCAGCTTCTCGGCGGAGACCGAGACCCAGTACTTC.

This clonotype was counted a few times. V is TRBV5-1 and J is TRBJ2-7; D remains ambiguous. V dropped 3 bases and J dropped 5 bases, with 9 bases sitting between them. From germline, CDR1 is SGHRS and CDR2 YFSETQ. This CDR3 has 12 residues. The CDR3 coding sequence is TGCGCCAGCAGCTCGTCTAGACACGAGCAGTACTTC. This gives the protein CASSSSRHEQYF.

Only a few counts were recorded for this clonotype. This sequence joins TRBV4-3 and TRBJ2-1, with TRBD2 matching over 9 bases. Germline CDR1 and CDR2: LGHNA and YSLEER. The ends lost 0 bases at V and 7 bases at J; junction bases unmatched: 7. There are 16 residues in the CDR3. CDR3 in amino acids: CASSQDLAGFGNEQFF. CDR3 DNA sequence: TGCGCCAGCAGCCAAGACCTAGCGGGATTTGGTAATGAGCAGTTCTTC.

V is TRBV7-6 and J is TRBJ2-3, with 12 bases matching TRBD2. The CDR3 consists of 17 residues. After removal of 4 bases from V and 4 bases from J, the junction contained 9 bases not matched to a gene. Germline CDR1 and CDR2: SGHVS and FNYEAQ. The CDR3 spells CASSYDPSGRDPDTQYF. DNA of the CDR3: TGTGCCAGCAGCTACGACCCTAGCGGGAGGGACCCAGATACGCAGTATTTT.

In its sample, this clonotype was seen a few times. At one boundary the junction diverges from the germline segment, which might be a read error. The gene calls are TRBV7-2 and TRBJ2-3, with D tentatively TRBD2 (6 bases). The CDR3 covers 17 residues. Per the germline V gene, CDR1 is SGHTA and CDR2 is FQGNSA. The DNA of the CDR3 is TGTGCCAGCAGCTTAACCGGCGGGACGTGGAGCACAGATGCGCAGTATTTT. It codes for CASSLTGGTWSTDAQYF. Combining the CDR3 with reference TRBV7-2 and TRBJ2-3 gives the whole variable domain GAGVSQSPSNKVTEKGKDVELRCDPISGHTALYWYRQSLGQGLEFLIYFQGNSAPDKSGLPSDRFSAERTGGSVSTLTIQRTQQEDSAVYLCASSLTGGTWSTDAQYFGPGTRLTVL.

Concerning this clonotype: The junction departs from germline at one end; a sequencing error may be responsible. V is TRBV20-1 and J is TRBJ2-3, with TRBD1 matching 10 bases. Germline loops: CDR1 DFQATT, CDR2 SNEGSKA (reference sequence). This CDR3 is 14 amino acids long. The CDR3 sequence: CSAQGTGEADTQYF. The CDR3 region has the DNA TGCAGTGCTCAAGGGACAGGGGAAGCAGATACACAGTATTTT.

There are many counts of this clonotype. The CDR3 spells CASSLDLGALRTQYF. The CDR3 bases are TGTGCCAGCAGCTTAGATTTAGGTGCCTTAAGGACCCAGTACTTC. The chain employs TRBV7-2 and TRBJ2-5, with unresolved D. This CDR3 spans 15 amino acids. Germline V gives CDR1 SGHTA, CDR2 FQGNSA. The V and J ends lost 1 base and 7 bases respectively, with 16 bases between them.

This clonotype is a singleton in its sample. A read error may be the cause here, since a much bigger clone is one base away. Because it lacks the conserved phenylalanine or tryptophan at the end, this CDR3 is likely a read error. V is TRBV2 and J is TRBJ2-4; D call uncertain. The V and J ends lost 3 bases and 5 bases respectively, with 8 bases between them. Germline CDR1 is SNHLY and CDR2 is FYNNEI. This CDR3 has 13 residues. CDR3: CASSEGIQNIQYL. The CDR3 bases are TGTGCCAGCAGTGAGGGGATCCAAAACATTCAGTACTTA.

There are many counts of this clonotype. The chain joins TRBV7-9 to TRBJ2-7; TRBD1 or TRBD2 may be the D gene (5 bases each). The CDR3 is made up of 12 amino acids. Trimming pared 11 bases from V and 4 bases from J, leaving 15 bases between. In germline, CDR1 is SEHNR, CDR2 FQNEAQ (reference sequence). CDR3 amino acids: CAGGPLGYEQYF. CDR3 DNA sequence: TGTGCCGGGGGACCATTGGGGTACGAGCAGTACTTC.

The genes are TRBV20-1 and TRBJ1-1, with D unresolved. V was cut by 6 bases and J by 0 bases, with 11 bases left in between. The CDR3 consists of 13 residues. Looked up from germline, CDR1 is DFQATT and CDR2 is SNEGSKA (reference sequence). This chain's CDR3 is CSAADGMNTEAFF. CDR3 DNA sequence: TGCAGTGCCGCGGACGGGATGAACACTGAAGCTTTCTTT.

The CDR3: CASSAPGQGGGPQHF. The CDR3 region has the DNA TGTGCCAGCAGCGCTCCGGGACAGGGAGGGGGGCCCCAGCATTTT. The V and J genes are TRBV6-2 or TRBV6-3 and TRBJ1-5; 9 bases line up with TRBD1. CDR3 length: 15 amino acids. J lost 9 bases, V lost 6 bases, and 12 bases had no gene match. From germline, CDR1 is MNHEY and CDR2 SVGEGT.

Remarks on this clonotype: Since a much larger clone is just one base distant, this may be a read error. V gene TRBV10-3 combines with J gene TRBJ2-1; D is unclear. The CDR3 sequence is 13 residues long. V lost 2 bases and J 4 bases, leaving 6 bases between the germline ends. Per the germline V gene, CDR1 is ENHRY and CDR2 is SYGVKD. The CDR3, as DNA: TGTGCCATCAGTGAGACGGTATACAATGAGCAGTTCTTC. This codes for CAISETVYNEQFF.

This chain joins TRBV27 and TRBJ1-1; D perhaps matches TRBD1 (5 bases). Germline V gene sequence: CDR1 MNHEY, CDR2 SMNVEV (reference sequence). The V and J ends lost 3 bases and 5 bases respectively, with 19 bases between them. This CDR3 comprises 16 residues. CDR3 DNA sequence: TGTGCCAGCAGTTTTCAGGGAGCCCGTCAGAGGACTGAAGCTTTCTTT. It yields the protein CASSFQGARQRTEAFF.

This sequence joins TRBV5-1 and TRBJ2-5; D is possibly TRBD1 or TRBD2 (6 bases each). Germline loops: CDR1 SGHRS, CDR2 YFSETQ. This CDR3 region has 16 residues. Deletions cut 3 bases from V and 4 bases from J, with 19 bases between. The CDR3 DNA reads as TGCGCCAGCAGCTCCTGGTTGGGGGGCCAAACAGAGACCCAGTACTTC. Its translation is CASSSWLGGQTETQYF.

This clonotype was recorded many times. The J gene is TRBJ2-5, the V gene TRBV27; no clear D gene. The CDR3 runs to 14 residues. CDR1 is MNHEY and CDR2 is SMNVEV in the germline V gene (reference sequence). V lost 3 bases and J 6 bases, leaving 14 bases between the germline ends. CDR3 bases: TGTGCCAGCAGTTTGGGTGGTCTGATGAAGACCCAGTACTTC. Translation gives CASSLGGLMKTQYF.

CDR3 bases: TGTGCCAGCAGTGTGACAGCGAACACTGAAGCTTTCTTT. It codes for CASSVTANTEAFF. V and J are TRBV9 and TRBJ1-1; possibly TRBD1 for D (5 bases). The germline V gene has CDR1 SGDLS and CDR2 YYNGEE. The V and J ends lost 5 bases and 1 base respectively, with 9 bases between them. This CDR3 is built from 13 residues.

This clonotype was counted at least ten times. This chain joins TRBV7-2 and TRBJ2-7, with TRBD2 matching 11 bases. Germline V gives CDR1 SGHTA, CDR2 FQGNSA. This CDR3 has 16 amino acids. Germline trimming cut 5 bases from V and 2 bases from J; bases unmatched to any gene: 8. The CDR3 DNA is TGTGCCAGCAGCATCACTGGGACTAGCGGTACCTACGAGCAGTACTTC. Translated, it gives CASSITGTSGTYEQYF.

The chain joins TRBV29-1 to TRBJ1-2; no clear D gene. The V and J ends lost 5 bases and 0 bases respectively, with 16 bases between them. CDR1 is SQVTM, CDR2 ANQGSEA, per germline. There are 15 residues in the CDR3. CDR3 in amino acids: CSVRVNYLSNYGYTF. The CDR3 DNA is TGCAGCGTTCGTGTAAATTACCTGTCTAACTATGGCTACACCTTC.

This clonotype was recorded a few times. This chain uses TRBV29-1 with TRBJ1-4; tentative D call: TRBD1 (5 bases). The CDR3 is made up of 14 amino acids. V was clipped by 6 bases and J by 4 bases, with 15 bases between them. Germline V gene data show CDR1 as SQVTM and CDR2 as ANQGSEA. CDR3 protein: CSVTWDGYNEKLFF. CDR3 DNA: TGCAGCGTGACCTGGGACGGATATAATGAAAAACTGTTTTTT.

In its sample, this clonotype was seen a few times. J is TRBJ1-2 and V is TRBV29-1; TRBD1 is a possible D gene (5 bases). The CDR3 covers 12 residues. Germline assignment: CDR1 SQVTM and CDR2 ANQGSEA. Trimming shortened V by 6 bases and J by 8 bases, and 16 bases separated the two germline ends. CDR3 in amino acids: CSVGDSVGGYTF. The DNA for the CDR3 is TGCAGCGTAGGGGACTCGGTCGGCGGCTACACCTTC. The whole variable domain, remainder taken from reference TRBV29-1 and TRBJ1-2, is SAVISQKPSRDICQRGTSLTIQCQVDSQVTMMFWYRQQPGQSLTLIATANQGSEATYESGFVIDKFPISRPNLTFSTLTVSNMSPEDSSIYLCSVGDSVGGYTFGSGTRLTVV.

This clonotype was seen a few times. V usage is TRBV20-1 and J usage is TRBJ2-6; D possibly corresponds to TRBD2 (5 bases). Germline CDR1 and CDR2: DFQATT and SNEGSKA (reference sequence). V was trimmed by 0 bases and J by 4 bases, leaving 10 bases between them. The CDR3 consists of 15 residues. CDR3 in DNA: TGCAGTGCTAGAGAGTTCGGGGAAGGGGCCAACGTCCTGACTTTC. Its translation: CSAREFGEGANVLTF.